This T cell receptor beta chain was sequenced in a study of shared clonotypes between healthy human individuals. Turning to the study itself: CD4 naive and memory got three plates each, CD8 naive two, CD8 memory one.

Positive CCR7 selection of CD45RO-negative cells yielded the naive CD8 cells, and terminally differentiated effector memory CD45RA+ cells were excluded. Points on this clone: The antigen is undetermined. The junction departs from germline at one end; a sequencing error may be responsible.

CDR1 and CDR2 (germline): SGHVS, FNYEAQ. The CDR3 consists of 16 residues. The protocol was immunoSEQ multiplex PCR, while the TCRdb copy is restricted to in-frame clones and leaves out a portion. The sample has around 2,000,000 clones; under 95% are singletons. Notes on the study in general: Some clonotypes were shared by all four sorted-subset donors, while others were not shared. The non-shared ones had lower generation probabilities than the shared ones.

V is TRBV7-6 and J is TRBJ2-7, with D possibly being TRBD2 (6 bases). This sequence originates from a young man in good health. Some clones in this sample may be carry-over from other donors' samples. The sequenced sample consisted of naive CD8+ T cells from PBMCs. The CDR3 region has the DNA TGTGCCAGCAGCTTAGCCGACTTCGGGAGCTCCTCCGAGCAGTACTTC. Translated: CASSLADFGSSSEQYF.